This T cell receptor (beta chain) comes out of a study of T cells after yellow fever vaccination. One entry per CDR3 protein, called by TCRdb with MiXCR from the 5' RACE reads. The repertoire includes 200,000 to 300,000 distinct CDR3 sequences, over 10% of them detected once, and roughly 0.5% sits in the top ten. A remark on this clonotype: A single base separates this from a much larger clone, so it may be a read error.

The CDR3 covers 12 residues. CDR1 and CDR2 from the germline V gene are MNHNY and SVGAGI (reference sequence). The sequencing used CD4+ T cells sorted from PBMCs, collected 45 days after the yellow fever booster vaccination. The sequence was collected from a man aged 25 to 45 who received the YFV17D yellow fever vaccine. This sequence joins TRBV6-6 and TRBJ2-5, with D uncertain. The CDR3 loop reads CASSYSQEAQYF. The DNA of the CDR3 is TGTGCCAGCAGTTACAGCCAAGAGGCCCAGTACTTC.